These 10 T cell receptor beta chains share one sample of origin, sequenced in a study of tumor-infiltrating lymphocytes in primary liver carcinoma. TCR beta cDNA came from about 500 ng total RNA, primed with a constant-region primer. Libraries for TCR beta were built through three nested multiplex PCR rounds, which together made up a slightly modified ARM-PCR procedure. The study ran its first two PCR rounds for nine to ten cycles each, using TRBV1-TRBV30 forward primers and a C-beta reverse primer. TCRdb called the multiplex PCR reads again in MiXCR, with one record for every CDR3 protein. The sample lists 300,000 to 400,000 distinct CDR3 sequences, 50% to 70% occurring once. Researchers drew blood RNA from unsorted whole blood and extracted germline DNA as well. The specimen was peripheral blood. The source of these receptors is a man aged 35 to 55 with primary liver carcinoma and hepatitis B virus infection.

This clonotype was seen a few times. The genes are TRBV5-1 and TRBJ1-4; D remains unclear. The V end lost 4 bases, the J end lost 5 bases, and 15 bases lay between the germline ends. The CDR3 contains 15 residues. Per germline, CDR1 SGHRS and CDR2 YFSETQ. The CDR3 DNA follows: TGCGCCAGCAGCACCCTGACGGGAGGGAATGAAAAACTGTTTTTT. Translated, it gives CASSTLTGGNEKLFF.

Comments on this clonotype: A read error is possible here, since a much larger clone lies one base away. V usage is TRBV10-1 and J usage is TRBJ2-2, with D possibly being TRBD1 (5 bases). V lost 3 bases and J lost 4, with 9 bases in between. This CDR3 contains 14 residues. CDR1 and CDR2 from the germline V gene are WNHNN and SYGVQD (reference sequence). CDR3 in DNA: TGCGCCAGCAGTGACAGGACAACCACCGGGGAGCTGTTTTTT. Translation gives CASSDRTTTGELFF.

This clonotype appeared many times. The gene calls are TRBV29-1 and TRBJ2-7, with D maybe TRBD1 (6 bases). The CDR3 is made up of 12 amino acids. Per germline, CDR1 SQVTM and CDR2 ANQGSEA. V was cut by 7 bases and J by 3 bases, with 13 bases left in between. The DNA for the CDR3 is TGCAGCGGGCGGACAGCGGACTACGAGCAGTACTTC. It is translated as CSGRTADYEQYF.

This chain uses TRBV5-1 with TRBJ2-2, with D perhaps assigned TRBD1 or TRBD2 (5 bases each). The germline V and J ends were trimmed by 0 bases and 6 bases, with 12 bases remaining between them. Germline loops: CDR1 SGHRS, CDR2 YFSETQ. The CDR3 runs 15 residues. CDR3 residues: CASSLVQAGAGELFF. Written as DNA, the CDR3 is TGCGCCAGCAGCTTGGTACAGGCCGGGGCCGGGGAGCTGTTTTTT.

The CDR3 region is CATSDREQVADTEAFF. The DNA for the CDR3 is TGTGCCACCAGTGACCGGGAACAGGTGGCGGACACTGAAGCTTTCTTT. This rearrangement joins TRBV24-1 to TRBJ1-1; TRBD1 is a possible D gene (5 bases). Trimming removed 4 bases from V and 3 bases from J, with 17 bases in between. The V gene's germline CDR1 is KGHDR and CDR2 SFDVKD. The CDR3 contains 16 residues.

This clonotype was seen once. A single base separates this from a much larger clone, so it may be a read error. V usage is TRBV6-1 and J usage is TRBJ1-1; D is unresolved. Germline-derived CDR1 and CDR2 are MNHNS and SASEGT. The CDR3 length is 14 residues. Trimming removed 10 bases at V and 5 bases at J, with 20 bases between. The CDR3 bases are TGTGCCACCCCTCGACCCCCGACACGGACTGAAGCTTTCTTT. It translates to CATPRPPTRTEAFF.

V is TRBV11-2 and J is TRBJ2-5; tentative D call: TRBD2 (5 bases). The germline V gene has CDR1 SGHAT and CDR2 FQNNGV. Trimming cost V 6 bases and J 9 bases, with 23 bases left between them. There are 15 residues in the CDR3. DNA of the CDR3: TGTGCCAGCAGTATCCCCGTAGGTACGGAGAGGGCCCAGTACTTC. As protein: CASSIPVGTERAQYF. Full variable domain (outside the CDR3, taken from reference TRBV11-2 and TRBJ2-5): EAGVAQSPRYKIIEKRQSVAFWCNPISGHATLYWYQQILGQGPKLLIQFQNNGVVDDSQLPKDRFSAERLKGVDSTLKIQPAKLEDSAVYLCASSIPVGTERAQYFGPGTRLLVL.

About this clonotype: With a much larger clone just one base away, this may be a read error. This CDR3 reads CSAYGGRGANEQFF. CDR3 bases: TGCAGCGCTTACGGGGGGCGCGGGGCCAATGAGCAGTTCTTC. V and J are TRBV29-1 and TRBJ2-1; maybe TRBD2 (7 bases). Germline CDR1 SQVTM, CDR2 ANQGSEA. Trimming took off 7 bases at V and 6 bases at J, with 19 bases between the two ends. The CDR3 sequence is 14 residues long.

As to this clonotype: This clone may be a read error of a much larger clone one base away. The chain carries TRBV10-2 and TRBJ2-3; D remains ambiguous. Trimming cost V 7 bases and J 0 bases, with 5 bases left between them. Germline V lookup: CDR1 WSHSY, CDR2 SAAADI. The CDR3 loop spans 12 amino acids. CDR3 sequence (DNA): TGCGCCAGCATACATAGCACAGATACGCAGTATTTT. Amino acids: CASIHSTDTQYF.

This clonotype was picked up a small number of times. For the CDR3, the DNA is TGTGCCAGCAGTGAACGGCCAGATACGCAGTATTTT. Its translation: CASSERPDTQYF. The chain employs TRBV6-1 and TRBJ2-3; D call uncertain. The germline gives CDR1 MNHNS, CDR2 SASEGT. Trimming pared 2 bases from V and 4 bases from J, leaving 4 bases between. The CDR3 has 12 amino acids.